This TCR beta chain was sequenced for a study of cytomegalovirus exposure and HLA in healthy donors. About this clone: Its antigen is as yet unknown.

Overall study findings and caveats: Versus the approximately 720-donor mean, an Asian-associated ancestry cluster reportedly showed fewer N-insertions in a later analysis. Earlier analysis looked at TCR beta V segments, and most were productive about 90% or about 30% of the time. TCR beta chains numbering 164 were designated cytomegalovirus-associated.

PCR primers comprised 60 Vbeta and 13 Jbeta primers. In the source study's methods: In a later analysis, some 80 million unique TCR beta chains included roughly 11 million shared by two or more donors. Produced via immunoSEQ multiplex PCR; TCRdb's table is partial and in-frame only. That table is the source of V, J and clone size, and D and trimming were worked out from the DNA. The sample has more than 100,000 clones, roughly 14% seen once. Germline V CDR1 and CDR2: PRHDT, FYEKMQ (reference sequence). The V end was cut by 5 bases, the J end by 0 bases, with 11 bases between. The CDR3 loop spans 14 amino acids.

The V gene is TRBV13, the J gene TRBJ2-7; D is unresolved. The sample comprised PBMCs. The source is a woman under 30 in good health and CMV-seronegative. The CDR3 bases are TGTGCCAGCAGCCCCACGGTGAGCTCCTACGAGCAGTACTTC. It specifies CASSPTVSSYEQYF.